What follows are 5 T cell receptor beta chains derived from one specimen sequenced in a study of cytomegalovirus exposure and HLA in healthy donors. 60 Vbeta and 13 Jbeta primers were used in PCR. Assay used: immunoSEQ multiplex PCR; TCRdb lists only in-frame clones, some missing. The profile shows about 140,000 clones, over 60% of them singletons. The specimen sequenced was PBMCs. Source of these receptors: a male donor in good health and CMV-seropositive.

The chain couples TRBV5-1 to TRBJ2-7, with D possibly TRBD2 on 6 matching bases. V was pared by 2 bases and J by 3 bases, with 15 bases between. This CDR3 region has 15 residues. Germline V lookup: CDR1 SGHRS, CDR2 YFSETQ. CDR3 amino acids: CASSLIGREFYEQYF. CDR3 in DNA: TGCGCCAGCAGCTTAATTGGACGGGAGTTCTACGAGCAGTACTTC.

This clone was counted only a few times. The rearrangement joins TRBV13 to TRBJ2-1, with a possible D match to TRBD1 (6 bases). The CDR3 loop spans 16 amino acids. The germline V gene has CDR1 PRHDT and CDR2 FYEKMQ (reference sequence). With 6 bases removed from V and 0 bases from J, the gap between germline ends came to 15 bases. CDR3 residues: CASSDSRGSSYNEQFF. DNA for the CDR3: TGTGCCAGCAGTGATTCCAGGGGTTCCTCCTACAATGAGCAGTTCTTC.

In its sample, this clone was seen once. This rearrangement joins TRBV9 to TRBJ2-7; 12 bases are shared with TRBD2. The CDR3 runs 16 residues. J lost 2 bases, V lost 0 bases, and 3 bases had no gene match. Germline assignment: CDR1 SGDLS and CDR2 YYNGEE. CDR3 DNA: TGTGCCAGCAGCGTAGGGGGGACTAGCGGGCCCTACGAGCAGTACTTC. Its translation is CASSVGGTSGPYEQYF.

This sequence joins TRBV19 and TRBJ1-5; 7 nucleotides line up with TRBD1. Germline assignment: CDR1 LNHDA and CDR2 SQIVND (reference sequence). The CDR3 has 15 amino acids. J gave up 1 base and V 3 bases, and 3 bases lay outside the gene matches. The CDR3 reads CASSIGTASNQPQHF. DNA for the CDR3: TGTGCCAGTAGTATCGGGACAGCGAGCAATCAGCCCCAGCATTTT.

The rearrangement uses TRBV2 and TRBJ2-5; D ambiguous. Germline loops: CDR1 SNHLY, CDR2 FYNNEI. Deletions cut 3 bases from V and 0 bases from J, with 5 bases between. This CDR3 has 13 amino acids. Here the CDR3 reads CASSDSNQETQYF. The CDR3, as DNA: TGTGCCAGCAGTGATAGTAACCAAGAGACCCAGTACTTC.